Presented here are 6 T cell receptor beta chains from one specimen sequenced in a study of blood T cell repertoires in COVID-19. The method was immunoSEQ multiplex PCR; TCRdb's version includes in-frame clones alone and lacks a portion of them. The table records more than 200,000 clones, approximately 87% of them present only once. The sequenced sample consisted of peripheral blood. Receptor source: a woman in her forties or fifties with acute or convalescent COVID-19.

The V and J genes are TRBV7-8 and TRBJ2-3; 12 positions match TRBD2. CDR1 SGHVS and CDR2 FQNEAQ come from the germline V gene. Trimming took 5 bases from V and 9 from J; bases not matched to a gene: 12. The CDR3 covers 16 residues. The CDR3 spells CASSTSSGRAKGTQYF. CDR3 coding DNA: TGTGCCAGCAGCACCTCTAGCGGGAGGGCTAAGGGGACGCAGTATTTT.

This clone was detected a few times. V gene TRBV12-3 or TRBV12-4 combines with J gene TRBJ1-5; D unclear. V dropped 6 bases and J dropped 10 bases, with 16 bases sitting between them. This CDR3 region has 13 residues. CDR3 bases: TGTGCCAGCAGCCCAGGACCGGGAAAACCCCAGCATTTT. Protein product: CASSPGPGKPQHF.

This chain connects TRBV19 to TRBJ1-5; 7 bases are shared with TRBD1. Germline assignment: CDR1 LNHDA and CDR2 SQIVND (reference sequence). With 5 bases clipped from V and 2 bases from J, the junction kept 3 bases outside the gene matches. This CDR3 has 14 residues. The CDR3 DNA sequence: TGTGCCAGTAGTTCGGGGACAGGCAATCAGCCCCAGCATTTT. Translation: CASSSGTGNQPQHF.

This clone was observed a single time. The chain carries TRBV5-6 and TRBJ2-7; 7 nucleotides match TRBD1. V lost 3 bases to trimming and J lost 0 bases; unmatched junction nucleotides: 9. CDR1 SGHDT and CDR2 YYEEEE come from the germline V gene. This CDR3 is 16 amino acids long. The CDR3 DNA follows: TGTGCCAGCAGCTCCTTACCGGGACAGACCTCCTACGAGCAGTACTTC. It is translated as CASSSLPGQTSYEQYF.

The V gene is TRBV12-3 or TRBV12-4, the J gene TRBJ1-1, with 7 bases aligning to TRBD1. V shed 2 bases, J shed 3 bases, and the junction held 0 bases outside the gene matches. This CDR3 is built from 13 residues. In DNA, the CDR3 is TGTGCCAGCAGTTTACAGGGGGACACTGAAGCTTTCTTT. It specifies CASSLQGDTEAFF.

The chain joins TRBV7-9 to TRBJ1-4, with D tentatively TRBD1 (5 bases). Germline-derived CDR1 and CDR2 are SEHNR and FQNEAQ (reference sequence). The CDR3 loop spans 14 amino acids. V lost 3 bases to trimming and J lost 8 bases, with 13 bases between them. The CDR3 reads CASSFQGIREKLFF. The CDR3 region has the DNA TGTGCCAGCAGCTTTCAGGGCATTAGGGAAAAACTGTTTTTT.